This T cell receptor (beta chain) was recovered during a study of CD8+ T cells in alopecia areata. A note on this clone: What it recognizes is unknown.

Described treatment: oral pan-JAK inhibitor, 5-10 mg twice daily. Researchers took lesional scalp punch biopsies and peripheral blood from people who were alopecia areata patients. It was cDNA, reverse transcribed from extracted RNA, that served as the sequencing template. Assay: immunoSEQ multiplex PCR; the TCRdb copy retains only in-frame clones and omits some. The data contain approximately 1,500 clones, 75% of them singletons. General observations from the study: The link between baseline CD8+ expansion and response remains uncertain with one nonresponder. Higher clonality than in normal scalp was seen in lesional scalp, especially alopecia totalis/universalis. Throughout tofacitinib, many expanded lesional clones continued to persist in scalp and blood.

CDR1 is KGHSH and CDR2 is LQKENI in the germline V gene. Trimming removed 3 bases from V and 2 bases from J, with 11 bases in between. The CDR3 runs to 14 residues. The V call is TRBV18, the J call TRBJ2-7; weak D call: TRBD1 (5 bases). This sample comprised skin, obtained at week 24, from a patient treated with tofacitinib. This TCR was recovered from a human donor with alopecia areata. The CDR3 sequence is CASSPSQGAYEQYF. In nucleotides, the CDR3 is TGTGCCAGCTCACCGAGCCAGGGCGCCTACGAGCAGTACTTC.